The TCR beta chain described here comes from a study of CD8+ T cells in alopecia areata. For the study at large: Twice a day, 5 to 10 mg of oral tofacitinib was administered to treated patients. A 6-month off-drug phase came after tofacitinib, which had lasted 6 to 18 months.

CDR3 length equals 11 residues. Looked up from germline, CDR1 is SQVTM and CDR2 is ANQGSEA. Trimming shortened V by 4 bases and J by 8 bases, and 9 bases separated the two germline ends. Study results and caveats: Clonality exceeded that of normal scalp in lesional scalp, most notably in alopecia totalis/universalis. Normal skin contains resident alphabeta T cells, and these are also sequenced in scalp samples.

About this clone itself: Its specificity is not known.

Sequencing templates came from extracted RNA that was reverse transcribed into cDNA. Libraries were prepared by immunoSEQ multiplex PCR; TCRdb keeps only in-frame clonotypes and omits some of them. This sample has fewer than 200,000 clones, with 65% to 75% found just once. V is TRBV29-1 and J is TRBJ2-1; no reliable D call. The TCR sequence derives from a human donor with alopecia areata. This specimen was CD8+ T cells sorted from blood, taken at week 0. The CDR3 coding sequence is TGCAGCGTTGTGGCGGTAGATGAGCAGTTCTTC. Amino acid sequence: CSVVAVDEQFF.